This T cell receptor (beta chain) was recorded in a study of cytomegalovirus exposure and HLA in healthy donors. The donors (healthy individuals) were bone marrow donors. Findings and limits, study-wide: Relative to the roughly 700-donor mean, N-insertions were reportedly fewer in an Asian-associated ancestry cluster in a later analysis. Per a later analysis, HLA-associated TCR beta chains showed more clonal expansion than other, equally common TCR beta chains. V- and J-gene trimming in TCR beta was tied to a missense DCLRE1C variant by an analysis performed later.

PCR used 60 Vbeta primers and 13 Jbeta primers. Clones were read by immunoSEQ multiplex PCR, and TCRdb kept only the in-frame ones, dropping some. The sample consists of about 210,000 clones, 80% to 90% of them appearing once. For this clone: Its specificity is not known.

The specimen was PBMCs. The sequence came from a man aged 30 to 45 in good health and CMV-seronegative.

The CDR3 region has the DNA TGTGCCAGCTCACCACAGCGAGGGTACGAGACCCAGTACTTC. Its protein product is CASSPQRGYETQYF. The chain links TRBV18 to TRBJ2-5, with D possibly being TRBD2 (5 bases). This CDR3 has 14 amino acids. CDR1 is KGHSH and CDR2 is LQKENI in the germline V gene. Trimming left V 1 base short and J 5 bases short, with 11 bases between. The whole variable domain, filled in from reference TRBV18 and TRBJ2-5, reads NAGVMQNPRHLVRRRGQEARLRCSPMKGHSHVYWYRQLPEEGLKFMVYLQKENIIDESGMPKERFSAEFPKEGPSILRIQQVVRGDSAAYFCASSPQRGYETQYFGPGTRLLVL.